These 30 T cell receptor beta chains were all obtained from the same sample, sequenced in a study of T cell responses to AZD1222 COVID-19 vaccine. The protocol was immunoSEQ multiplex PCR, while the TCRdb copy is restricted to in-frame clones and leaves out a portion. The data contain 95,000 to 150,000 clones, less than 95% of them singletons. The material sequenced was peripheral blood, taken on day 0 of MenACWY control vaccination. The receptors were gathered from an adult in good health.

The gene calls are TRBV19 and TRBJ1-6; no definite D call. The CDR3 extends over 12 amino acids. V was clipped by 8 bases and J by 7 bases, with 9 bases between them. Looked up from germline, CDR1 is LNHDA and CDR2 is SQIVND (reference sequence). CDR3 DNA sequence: TGTGCCAGTCAAGACCCGAATTCACCCCTCCACTTT. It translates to CASQDPNSPLHF.

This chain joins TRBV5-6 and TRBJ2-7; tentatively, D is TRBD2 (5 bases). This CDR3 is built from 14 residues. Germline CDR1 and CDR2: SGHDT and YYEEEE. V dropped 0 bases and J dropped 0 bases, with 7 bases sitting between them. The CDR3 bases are TGTGCCAGCAGCTTGGGACGGGGCTCCTACGAGCAGTACTTC. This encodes CASSLGRGSYEQYF.

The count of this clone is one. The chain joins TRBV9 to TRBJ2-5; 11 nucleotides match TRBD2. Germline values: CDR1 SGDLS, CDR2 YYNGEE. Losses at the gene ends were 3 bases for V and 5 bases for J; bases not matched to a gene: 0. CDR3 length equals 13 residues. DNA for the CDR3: TGTGCCAGCAGCGCTAGCGGGAGGGAGACCCAGTACTTC. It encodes CASSASGRETQYF.

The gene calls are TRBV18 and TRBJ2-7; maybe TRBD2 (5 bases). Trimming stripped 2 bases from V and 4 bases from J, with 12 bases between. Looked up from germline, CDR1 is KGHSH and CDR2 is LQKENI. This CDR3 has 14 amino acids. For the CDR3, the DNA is TGTGCCAGCTCACCAGCCGGGGTGGCGTACGAGCAGTACTTC. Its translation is CASSPAGVAYEQYF.

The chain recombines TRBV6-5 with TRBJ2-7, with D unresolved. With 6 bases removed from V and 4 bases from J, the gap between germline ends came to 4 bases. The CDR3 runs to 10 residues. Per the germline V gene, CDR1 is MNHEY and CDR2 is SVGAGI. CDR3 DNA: TGTGCCAGCAGGAGTTACGAGCAGTACTTC. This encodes CASRSYEQYF.

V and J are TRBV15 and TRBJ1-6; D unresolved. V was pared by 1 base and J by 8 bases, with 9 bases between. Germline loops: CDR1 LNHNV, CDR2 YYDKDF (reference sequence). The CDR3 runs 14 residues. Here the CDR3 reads CATSRADGYSPLHF. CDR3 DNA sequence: TGTGCCACCAGCAGAGCCGACGGCTATTCACCCCTCCACTTT.

The CDR3 loop reads CASSQGGLAYNEQFF. The CDR3 nucleotides are TGCGCCAGCAGCCAAGGGGGACTAGCCTACAATGAGCAGTTCTTC. The rearrangement links TRBV4-1 to TRBJ2-1; 8 positions match TRBD2. The CDR3 contains 15 residues. V gave up 1 base and J gave up 2 bases; unmatched junction bases: 1. The V gene's germline CDR1 is MGHRA and CDR2 YSYEKL.

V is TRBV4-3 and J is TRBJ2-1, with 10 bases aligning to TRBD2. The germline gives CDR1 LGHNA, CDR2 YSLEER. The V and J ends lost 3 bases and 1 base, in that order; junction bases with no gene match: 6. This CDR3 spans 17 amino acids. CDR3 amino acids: CASSHHLAGESYNEQFF. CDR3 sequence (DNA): TGCGCCAGCAGCCATCATCTAGCGGGGGAGTCCTACAATGAGCAGTTCTTC.

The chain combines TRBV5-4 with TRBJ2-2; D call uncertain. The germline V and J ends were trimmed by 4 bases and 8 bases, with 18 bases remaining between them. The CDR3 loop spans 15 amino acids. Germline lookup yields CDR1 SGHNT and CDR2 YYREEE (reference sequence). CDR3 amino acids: CASSLGARVMGELFF. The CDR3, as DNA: TGTGCCAGCAGCCTAGGAGCTAGAGTAATGGGGGAGCTGTTTTTT.

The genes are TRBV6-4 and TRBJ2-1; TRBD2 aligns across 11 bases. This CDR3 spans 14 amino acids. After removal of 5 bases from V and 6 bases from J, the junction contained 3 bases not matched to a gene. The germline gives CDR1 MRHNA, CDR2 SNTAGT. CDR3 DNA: TGTGCCAGCAGTCTTAGCGGGGGGGCCAATGAGCAGTTCTTC. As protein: CASSLSGGANEQFF.

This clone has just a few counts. This chain's CDR3 is CASSLSSPHLQETQYF. The CDR3 nucleotides read TGTGCCAGCAGTTTATCGAGTCCTCATCTGCAAGAGACCCAGTACTTC. The rearrangement joins TRBV27 to TRBJ2-5; D gene ambiguous. V was trimmed by 0 bases and J by 2 bases, leaving 13 bases between them. The CDR3 sequence is 16 residues long. The germline V gene encodes CDR1 MNHEY and CDR2 SMNVEV (reference sequence).

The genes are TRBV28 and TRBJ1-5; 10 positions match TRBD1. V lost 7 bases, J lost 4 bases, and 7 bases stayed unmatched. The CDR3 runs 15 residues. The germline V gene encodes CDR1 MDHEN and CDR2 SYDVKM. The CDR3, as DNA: TGTGCCAGCACCGAGGGGGACAGGGGAAATCAGCCCCAGCATTTT. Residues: CASTEGDRGNQPQHF.

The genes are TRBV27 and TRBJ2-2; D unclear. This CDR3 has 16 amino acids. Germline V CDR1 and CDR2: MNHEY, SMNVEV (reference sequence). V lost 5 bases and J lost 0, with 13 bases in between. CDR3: CASSTHRTTNTGELFF. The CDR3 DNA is TGTGCCAGCAGTACCCATCGGACGACGAACACCGGGGAGCTGTTTTTT.

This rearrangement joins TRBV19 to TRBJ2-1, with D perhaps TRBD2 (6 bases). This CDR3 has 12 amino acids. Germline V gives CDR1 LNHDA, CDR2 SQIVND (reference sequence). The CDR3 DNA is TGTGGAACCGGGACTCCCCCCGATGAGCAGTTCTTC. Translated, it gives CGTGTPPDEQFF.

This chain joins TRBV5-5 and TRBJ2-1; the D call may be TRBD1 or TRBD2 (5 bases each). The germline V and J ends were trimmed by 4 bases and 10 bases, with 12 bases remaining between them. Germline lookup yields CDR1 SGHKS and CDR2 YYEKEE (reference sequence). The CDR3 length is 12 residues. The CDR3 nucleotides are TGTGCCAGCAGCATCGGGACCTTCGAGCAGTTCTTC. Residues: CASSIGTFEQFF. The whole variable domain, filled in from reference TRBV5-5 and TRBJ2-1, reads DAGVTQSPTHLIKTRGQQVTLRCSPISGHKSVSWYQQVLGQGPQFIFQYYEKEERGRGNFPDRFSARQFPNYSSELNVNALLLGDSALYLCASSIGTFEQFFGPGTRLTVL.

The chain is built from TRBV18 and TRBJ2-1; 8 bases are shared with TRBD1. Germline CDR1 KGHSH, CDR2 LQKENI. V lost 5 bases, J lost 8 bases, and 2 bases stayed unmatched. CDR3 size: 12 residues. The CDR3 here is CASSAGGDEQFF. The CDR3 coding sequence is TGTGCCAGCTCAGCAGGGGGCGATGAGCAGTTCTTC.

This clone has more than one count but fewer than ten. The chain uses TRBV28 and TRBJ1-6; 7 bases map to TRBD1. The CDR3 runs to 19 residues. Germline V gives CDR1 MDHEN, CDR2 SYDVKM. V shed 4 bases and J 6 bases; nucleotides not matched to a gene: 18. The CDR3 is CASSSILVGQNLFNSPLHF. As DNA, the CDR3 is TGTGCCAGCAGTTCAATCCTTGTGGGACAGAACCTTTTTAATTCACCCCTCCACTTT.

CDR3 sequence: CASRQDYAYNEQFF. The CDR3 bases are TGTGCCAGCAGGCAGGACTACGCCTACAATGAGCAGTTCTTC. The chain employs TRBV3-1 (or the pseudogene TRBV3-2) and TRBJ2-1; D may be TRBD2 (6 bases). Germline values: CDR1 LGHDT, CDR2 YNNKEL (reference sequence). The V gene lost 6 bases and the J gene lost 2 bases, with 11 bases spanning the gap. The CDR3 loop spans 14 amino acids.

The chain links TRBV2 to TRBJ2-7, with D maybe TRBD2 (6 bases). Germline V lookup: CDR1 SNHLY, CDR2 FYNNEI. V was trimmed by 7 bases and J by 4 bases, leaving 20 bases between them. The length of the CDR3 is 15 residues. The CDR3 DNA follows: TGTGCCAGCACCTCAAGTACTAGCTGGGGATACGAGCAGTACTTC. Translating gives CASTSSTSWGYEQYF.

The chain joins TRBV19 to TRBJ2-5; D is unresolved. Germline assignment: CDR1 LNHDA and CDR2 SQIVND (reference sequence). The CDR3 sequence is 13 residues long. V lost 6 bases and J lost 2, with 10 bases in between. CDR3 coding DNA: TGTGCCAGTAGCCCCCGCGGTCAAGAGACCCAGTACTTC. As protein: CASSPRGQETQYF.

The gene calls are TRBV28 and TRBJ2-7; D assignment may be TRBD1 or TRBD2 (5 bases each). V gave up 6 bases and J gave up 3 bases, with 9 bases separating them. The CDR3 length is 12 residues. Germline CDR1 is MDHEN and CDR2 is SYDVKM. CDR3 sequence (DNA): TGTGCCAGCAGAAGGGACGTCTACGAGCAGTACTTC. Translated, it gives CASRRDVYEQYF.

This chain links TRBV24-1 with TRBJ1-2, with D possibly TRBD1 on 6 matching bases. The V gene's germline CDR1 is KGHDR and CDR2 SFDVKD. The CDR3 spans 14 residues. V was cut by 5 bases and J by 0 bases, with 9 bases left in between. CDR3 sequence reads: CATSATGANYGYTF. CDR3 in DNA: TGTGCCACCAGTGCGACAGGAGCTAACTATGGCTACACCTTC.

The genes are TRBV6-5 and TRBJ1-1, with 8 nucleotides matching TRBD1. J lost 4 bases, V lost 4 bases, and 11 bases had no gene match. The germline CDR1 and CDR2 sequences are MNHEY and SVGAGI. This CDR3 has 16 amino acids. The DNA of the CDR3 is TGTGCCAGCAGTTCCCTCTCTCCCACAGGGGGCACTGAAGCTTTCTTT. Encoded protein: CASSSLSPTGGTEAFF.

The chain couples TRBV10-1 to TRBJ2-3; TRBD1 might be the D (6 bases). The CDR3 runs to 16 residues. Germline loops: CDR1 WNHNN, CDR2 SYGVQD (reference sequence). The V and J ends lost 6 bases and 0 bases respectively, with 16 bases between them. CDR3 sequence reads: CASSSGQRESTDTQYF. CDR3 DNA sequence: TGCGCCAGCAGCTCCGGACAGCGAGAAAGCACAGATACGCAGTATTTT.

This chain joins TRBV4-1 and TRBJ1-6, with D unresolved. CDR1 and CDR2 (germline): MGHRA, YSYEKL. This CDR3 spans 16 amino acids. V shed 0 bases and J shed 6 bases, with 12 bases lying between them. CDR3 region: CASSQDWTAPNSPLHF. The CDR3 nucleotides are TGCGCCAGCAGCCAAGATTGGACGGCGCCTAATTCACCCCTCCACTTT.

CDR3 region: CASSPTIAKNIQYF. Here the CDR3 DNA reads TGTGCCAGTAGTCCCACAATAGCCAAAAACATTCAGTACTTC. The J gene is TRBJ2-4, the V gene TRBV19; the D is unclear. The CDR3 loop spans 14 amino acids. Germline CDR1 reads LNHDA; CDR2 reads SQIVND (reference sequence). V was pared by 5 bases and J by 0 bases, with 8 bases between.

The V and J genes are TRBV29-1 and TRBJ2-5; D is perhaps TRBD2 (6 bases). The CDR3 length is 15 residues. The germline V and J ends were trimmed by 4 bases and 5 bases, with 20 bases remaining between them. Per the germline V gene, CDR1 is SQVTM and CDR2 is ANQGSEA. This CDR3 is CSVGPATGAFETQYF. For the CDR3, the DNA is TGCAGCGTTGGCCCCGCAACGGGAGCCTTTGAGACCCAGTACTTC.

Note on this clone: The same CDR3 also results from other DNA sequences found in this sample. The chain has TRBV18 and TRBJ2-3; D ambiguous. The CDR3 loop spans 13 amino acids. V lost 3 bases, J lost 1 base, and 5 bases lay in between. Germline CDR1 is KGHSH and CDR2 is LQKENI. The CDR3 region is CASSPPGTDTQYF. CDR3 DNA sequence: TGTGCCAGCTCACCCCCGGGCACAGATACGCAGTATTTT.

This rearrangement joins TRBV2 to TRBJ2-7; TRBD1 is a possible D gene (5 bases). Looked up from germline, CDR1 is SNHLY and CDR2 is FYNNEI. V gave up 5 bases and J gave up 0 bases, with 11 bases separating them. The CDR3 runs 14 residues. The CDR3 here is CASSPQENSYEQYV. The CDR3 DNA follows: TGTGCCAGCAGTCCACAGGAAAACTCCTACGAGCAGTACGTC.

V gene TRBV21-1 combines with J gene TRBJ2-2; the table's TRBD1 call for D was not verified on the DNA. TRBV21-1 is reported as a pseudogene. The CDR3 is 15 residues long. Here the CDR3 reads CASSKFGQNTGELFF. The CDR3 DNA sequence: TGTGCCAGCAGCAAATTTGGACAGAACACCGGGGAGCTGTTTTTT.